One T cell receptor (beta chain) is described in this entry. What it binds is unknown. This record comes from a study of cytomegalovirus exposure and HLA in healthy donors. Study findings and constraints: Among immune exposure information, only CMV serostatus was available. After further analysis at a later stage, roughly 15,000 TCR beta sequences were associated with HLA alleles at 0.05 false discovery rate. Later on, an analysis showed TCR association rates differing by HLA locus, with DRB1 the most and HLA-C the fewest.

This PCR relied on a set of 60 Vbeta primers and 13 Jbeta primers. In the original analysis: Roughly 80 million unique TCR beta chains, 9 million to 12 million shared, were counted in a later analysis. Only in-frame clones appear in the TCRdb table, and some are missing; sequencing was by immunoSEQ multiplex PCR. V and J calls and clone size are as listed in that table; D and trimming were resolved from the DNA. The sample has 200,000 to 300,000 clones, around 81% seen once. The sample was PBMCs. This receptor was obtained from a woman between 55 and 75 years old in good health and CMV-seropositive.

In DNA, the CDR3 is TGCGCCAGCAGCTTGAGAGGAGCGGGAGGCGGCACAGATACGCAGTATTTT. It encodes CASSLRGAGGGTDTQYF. This chain joins TRBV5-1 and TRBJ2-3; TRBD2 agrees at 9 bases. V was pared by 1 base and J by 1 base, with 7 bases of the junction left unmatched. Germline assignment: CDR1 SGHRS and CDR2 YFSETQ. CDR3 size: 17 residues.